The 16 T cell receptor beta chains below all came from one sample that was sequenced in a study of blood T cell repertoires in COVID-19. Repertoires were generated with immunoSEQ multiplex PCR, while TCRdb's copy carries only in-frame clones and drops some. The sample lists 200,000 to 250,000 clones, approximately 86% seen once, with 3% to 4% in the top ten. The sample was PBMCs or T cells enriched from blood (not recorded which). All receptors derive from a woman between 40 and 50 years old with acute COVID-19.

The chain combines TRBV29-1 with TRBJ2-7; 7 bases fit TRBD2. This CDR3 contains 12 residues. Germline CDR1 SQVTM, CDR2 ANQGSEA. V was clipped by 6 bases and J by 0 bases; unmatched bases: 2. The CDR3 region is CSVGGSSYEQYF. The DNA of the CDR3 is TGCAGCGTGGGAGGGAGCTCCTACGAGCAGTACTTC.

The V and J genes are TRBV5-1 and TRBJ2-2; TRBD2 agrees at 13 bases. Germline V gene sequence: CDR1 SGHRS, CDR2 YFSETQ. This CDR3 contains 17 residues. The junction had 8 bases not matched to a gene; V was cut back by 4 bases and J by 5 bases. The CDR3 region has the DNA TGCGCCAGCAGCGTAGGACTAGCGGGAGATGGAACCGGGGAGCTGTTTTTT. It is translated as CASSVGLAGDGTGELFF.

This clone has just one count. The V and J genes are TRBV27 and TRBJ2-1; 8 nucleotides agree with TRBD2. This CDR3 spans 16 amino acids. Germline V lookup: CDR1 MNHEY, CDR2 SMNVEV (reference sequence). The V segment lost 0 bases and the J segment 4 bases; nucleotides outside the gene matches: 5. The CDR3 DNA sequence: TGTGCCAGCAGTTTATCAGGGGTAGCGGGGTACAATGAGCAGTTCTTC. This encodes CASSLSGVAGYNEQFF.

The chain recombines TRBV21-1 with TRBJ2-1; the table's D call TRBD1 went unverified against the DNA. TRBV21-1 is listed as a pseudogene. The CDR3 is 11 residues long. The CDR3 loop reads CASSTGQKGIF. DNA for the CDR3: TGTGCCAGCAGCACCGGACAAAAGGGAATCTTC.

The chain has TRBV2 and TRBJ2-2; maybe TRBD2 (5 bases). Germline CDR1 and CDR2: SNHLY and FYNNEI. V was trimmed by 3 bases and J by 2 bases, leaving 10 bases between them. The CDR3 is 15 amino acids. The CDR3 loop is CASSEEASNTGELFF. The CDR3, as DNA: TGTGCCAGCAGTGAGGAGGCCAGCAACACCGGGGAGCTGTTTTTT.

The chain has TRBV28 and TRBJ1-3, with D possibly TRBD1 on 5 matching bases. Germline CDR1 MDHEN, CDR2 SYDVKM. Trimming stripped 1 base from V and 4 bases from J, with 14 bases between. This CDR3 has 16 amino acids. The CDR3 is CASSLSQRTIGNTIYF. The DNA for the CDR3 is TGTGCCAGCAGTTTATCCCAGAGGACAATCGGAAACACCATATATTTT.

The V call is TRBV13, the J call TRBJ2-1; tentative D call: TRBD2 (6 bases). The CDR3 is made up of 17 amino acids. CDR1 and CDR2 (germline): PRHDT, FYEKMQ (reference sequence). V was pared by 3 bases and J by 12 bases, with 27 bases between. This CDR3 reads CASSFGRGRDSFGGQFF. CDR3 DNA: TGTGCCAGCAGCTTCGGTAGAGGCCGGGACTCCTTCGGAGGGCAGTTCTTC.

The chain is built from TRBV9 and TRBJ1-2, with TRBD1 matching 7 bases. Trimming cost V 4 bases and J 7 bases; bases outside gene matches: 13. Germline V gene data show CDR1 as SGDLS and CDR2 as YYNGEE. The length of the CDR3 is 15 residues. The CDR3 region is CASSFRANDRVGYTF. The DNA of the CDR3 is TGTGCCAGCAGCTTCCGAGCCAACGACAGGGTTGGCTACACCTTC.

The genes are TRBV7-3 and TRBJ2-5; D may be TRBD2 (5 bases). The CDR3 consists of 13 residues. Germline-derived CDR1 and CDR2 are SGHTA and FQGTGA. Trimming removed 5 bases from V and 2 bases from J, with 9 bases in between. CDR3 nucleotide sequence: TGTGCCAGCAGCCGCAGCGGACAAGAGACCCAGTACTTC. It codes for CASSRSGQETQYF.

The chain combines TRBV15 with TRBJ2-1; 15 bases fit TRBD2. There are 17 residues in the CDR3. Germline V gene sequence: CDR1 LNHNV, CDR2 YYDKDF (reference sequence). V was pared by 3 bases and J by 5 bases, with 5 bases of the junction left unmatched. The DNA of the CDR3 is TGTGCCACCAGCAGTGGGACTAGCGGGAGGATTCACAATGAGCAGTTCTTC. It encodes CATSSGTSGRIHNEQFF.

This chain uses TRBV28 with TRBJ1-1, with D possibly TRBD1 on 5 matching bases. CDR1 and CDR2 (germline): MDHEN, SYDVKM. The germline V and J ends were trimmed by 8 bases and 4 bases, with 20 bases remaining between them. This CDR3 is built from 15 residues. In DNA, the CDR3 is TGTGCCAGCCCAGGGATTGGGGTCGCAAGCACTGAAGCTTTCTTT. Translated: CASPGIGVASTEAFF.

V is TRBV18 and J is TRBJ2-3, with 7 positions matching TRBD1. Germline V gene lookup returns CDR1 KGHSH and CDR2 LQKENI. V was clipped by 2 bases and J by 3 bases; unmatched bases: 11. This CDR3 comprises 17 residues. CDR3 DNA: TGTGCCAGCTCACCATCCCGGGACAGTCACCTAACAGATACGCAGTATTTT. Translating gives CASSPSRDSHLTDTQYF.

The chain employs TRBV3-1 (or the pseudogene TRBV3-2) and TRBJ2-5, with TRBD1 as a possible D gene (5 bases). This CDR3 has 18 amino acids. CDR1 is LGHDT, CDR2 YNNKEL, per germline (reference sequence). V shed 0 bases and J shed 2 bases, with 19 bases lying between them. The CDR3 DNA reads TGTGCCAGCAGCCAAGATCGAGTGGTACAGGCAAGACAAGAGACCCAGTACTTC. It is translated as CASSQDRVVQARQETQYF.

V usage is TRBV18 and J usage is TRBJ1-1; weak D call: TRBD1 (6 bases). CDR1 and CDR2 from the germline V gene are KGHSH and LQKENI. The CDR3 runs 14 residues. Trimming took off 5 bases at V and 3 bases at J, with 13 bases between the two ends. CDR3 nucleotide sequence: TGTGCCAGCTCAACCAGGGGTGGTGACACTGAAGCTTTCTTT. Amino acid sequence: CASSTRGGDTEAFF.

The chain carries TRBV19 and TRBJ1-2, with TRBD1 identical over 12 bases. Germline CDR1 reads LNHDA; CDR2 reads SQIVND (reference sequence). CDR3 size: 17 residues. Trimming at V came to 4 bases and at J to 1 base, leaving 7 bases not matched to a gene. The CDR3 DNA sequence: TGTGCCAGTAGTAAAACGGGACAGGGGGCCGGTAACTATGGCTACACCTTC. This translates into CASSKTGQGAGNYGYTF.

J is TRBJ2-7 and V is TRBV2; possible D gene TRBD1, 6 bases. The germline gives CDR1 SNHLY, CDR2 FYNNEI. V was trimmed by 4 bases and J by 5 bases, leaving 15 bases between them. The CDR3 consists of 14 residues. The chain's CDR3 is CASSGGQGINEQYF. The CDR3 DNA follows: TGTGCCAGCAGTGGGGGGCAGGGGATAAACGAGCAGTACTTC.